These T cell receptor beta chains were read from a single sample in a study of blood T cell repertoires in COVID-19. Sequencing was performed with immunoSEQ multiplex PCR; in TCRdb, only in-frame clones are kept and a portion is missing. The sample shows 45,000 to 65,000 clones, approximately 80% of them seen only once. Sequencing used peripheral blood. The receptors derive from a man in his sixties or seventies with active or convalescent COVID-19. Both conserved end residues are trimmed from each CDR3.

v_call cdr3_length cdr3_aa
TRBV19 13 ASSPRLGSYNEQF
TRBV15 12 ATEDRVLADTQY
TRBV2 13 ASRYGEDWTGELF
TRBV9 9 ASSSSRELF
TRBV30 11 AWTGTDNSPLH
TRBV27 13 ASRAGQDNTGELF
TRBV5-1 13 ASSSLTGANTEAF
TRBV7-2 14 ASSPGGLAGANEQF
TRBV6-5 11 ASRVNSHSPLH
TRBV3-1/TRBV3-2 10 ASSQGAKNQY
TRBV9 14 ASSVDSAQGIGGYT
TRBV6-5 10 ASSLRGGEQF
TRBV24-1 13 ATSDSRTRYYGYT
TRBV11-3 11 ASRPTAAVAQY
TRBV10-3 12 AISESGRDEKLF
TRBV28 10 ASSTGNSPLH
TRBV6-5 13 ASRLQGLANTEAF
TRBV4-3 12 ASSQDLRTYEQY
TRBV7-6 15 ASSSGTGRVGANVLT
TRBV5-4 17 ASSIGTGGELGRNTEAF
TRBV30 12 AWSDTGGTDTQY
TRBV21-1 18 ASRYTGRLAGDPATDTQY
TRBV11-1 14 ASSPLQGGSTDTQY
TRBV1 17 TSSLWGLAGGASTDTQY
TRBV9 13 ASSVSGGSYNEQF
TRBV9 15 ASSTIMKGEGLHEQF
TRBV6-1 14 ASSEAYRGTGNEQF
TRBV7-6 14 ASSLGPGQMNTEAF
TRBV5-1 14 ASSLDGTVSNQPQH
TRBV30 16 AWTTRRSQKYAGNTIY
TRBV2 10 ASSDRGRVII
TRBV12-5 12 ASGPVAERPKAF
TRBV19 13 ASSISRVAARSAF
TRBV5-1 12 ASSRTNSGNTIY
TRBV5-1 14 ASSLRTGGELYGYT
TRBV11-1 13 ASSLAGRAIGEQF
TRBV6-5 11 ASRNLRPEKLF
TRBV5-1 13 ASSLAGYRGNEQY
TRBV18 11 ASSQGRDTEAF
TRBV10-3 12 AISEEATNYGYT
TRBV18 14 ASSSGTLQSSYEQY
TRBV18 14 ASSPGTVGRGDTQY
TRBV18 13 ASSPVTGLNSPLH
TRBV4-3 14 ASSQGLAGALDTQY
TRBV28 10 ASSSTSGGYT
TRBV2 11 ASSPGGAYGYT